These T cell receptor beta chains were read from a single sample in a study of STAT5B mutations in CD4+ large granular lymphocyte leukemia. Profiled with immunoSEQ multiplex PCR; TCRdb holds only in-frame clones, not every one. The data contain 20,000 or so clones, less than 85% of them singletons. Sequencing input: CD4+ T cells from blood buffy coats. These receptors were obtained from a human donor in good health. Both conserved end residues are part of each CDR3. The D gene is left open where the match is weak. Clone sizes are given selectively: once, few, many, or a class where the clone is expanded.

CDR3nt,CDR3aa,v_gene,j_gene,abundance,d_gene
TGTGCCAGCAGCCGGGCGGGACAGGGGGCAAGCGGCACTGAAGCTTTCTTT,CASSRAGQGASGTEAFF,TRBV7-8,TRBJ1-1,.,TRBD1
TGTGCCAGTAGTTCCAACCCGGGAAGTTACGAGCAGTACTTC,CASSSNPGSYEQYF,TRBV19,TRBJ2-7,once,.
TGTGCCAGCAGTTTATACGGGGGCAACACCTATGAAGCTTTCTTT,CASSLYGGNTYEAFF,TRBV27,TRBJ1-1,.,.
TGTGCCAGCAGCGGGGGTGGCGGGGCCAACGTCCTGACTTTC,CASSGGGGANVLTF,TRBV7-2,TRBJ2-6,.,.
TGTGCCAGTAGTACGCGCGGCCCCATGAACACTGAAGCTTTCTTT,CASSTRGPMNTEAFF,TRBV19,TRBJ1-1,.,.
TGTGCCAGCAGCGCTGGGACAGTCCTTGGAAACACCATATATTTT,CASSAGTVLGNTIYF,TRBV9,TRBJ1-3,.,TRBD1
TGTGCCAGCAGCGAGCAAGTGTCAGATACGCAGTATTTT,CASSEQVSDTQYF,TRBV9,TRBJ2-3,.,.
TGTGCCATCAGTGAGCGAGCGGGCCGGGCAGATACGCAGTATTTT,CAISERAGRADTQYF,TRBV10-3,TRBJ2-3,.,.
TGTGCCAGTTTCCGACCCATGACAGGGAGGTTCACTGAAGCTTTCTTT,CASFRPMTGRFTEAFF,TRBV19,TRBJ1-1,.,TRBD1
TGTGCCACCCAGGTCCTCTCCTACAATGAGCAGTTCTTC,CATQVLSYNEQFF,TRBV10-3,TRBJ2-1,.,.
TGTGCCAGCAGCGTTGGGGGGGGAAATCAGCCCCAGCATTTT,CASSVGGGNQPQHF,TRBV9,TRBJ1-5,.,.
TGTGCCAGCAGTGACGTTCGCGGGGGGGGTACGCAGTATTTT,CASSDVRGGGTQYF,TRBV2,TRBJ2-3,.,TRBD2
TGTGCCAGCAGCGAGGGGACTACCTATTCCTACAATGAGCAGTTCTTC,CASSEGTTYSYNEQFF,TRBV5-4,TRBJ2-1,.,TRBD2
TGTGCCAGCTCACCAGTGACAGAAGCCGGGGGGCACAATCAGCCCCAGCATTTT,CASSPVTEAGGHNQPQHF,TRBV18,TRBJ1-5,.,.
TGTGCCTGGAGTGTCCAGCCGGGCACTGAAGCTTTCTTT,CAWSVQPGTEAFF,TRBV30,TRBJ1-1,few,.
TGTGCCAGCAGCCAAGAGGGGGGGTACGAGCAGTACTTC,CASSQEGGYEQYF,TRBV4-2,TRBJ2-7,.,TRBD2
TGTGCCAGCAGCTTGGATGTGAACACTGAAGCTTTCTTT,CASSLDVNTEAFF,TRBV5-4,TRBJ1-1,.,.
TGTGCCAGCAGCGGATCGGGACAGGCCCAAGAAGCTTTCTTT,CASSGSGQAQEAFF,TRBV9,TRBJ1-1,.,TRBD1
TGCGCCAGCAGTGGGGGAGCTCGTGAAGCTTTCTTT,CASSGGAREAFF,TRBV10-1,TRBJ1-1,.,.
TGTGCCAGCAGTACCGAGCGGTCCACCGGGGAGCTGTTTTTT,CASSTERSTGELFF,TRBV7-7,TRBJ2-2,.,.
TGTGCCAGCAGAGAGGGACTAGCGGGAGCGGATACGCAGTATTTT,CASREGLAGADTQYF,TRBV6-1,TRBJ2-3,.,TRBD2
TGTGCCAGCAGTCTCCGGCAGACAGAAACGCAGTATTTT,CASSLRQTETQYF,TRBV6-5,TRBJ2-3,once,.